A single sample gave rise to the 19 T cell receptor beta chains below, sequenced in a study of human T cells and chemical hapten exposure. Time point denoted: patch test 2, 6 weeks after DPC sensitization. Described treatment: therapeutic diphenylcyclopropenone sensitization with weekly scalp DPC. TCRdb ran MiXCR on the RACE reads and lists one entry per CDR3 protein. The table includes approximately 90,000 distinct CDR3 sequences, approximately 11% detected once. This material consisted of whole blood, taken in connection with sensitization to the hapten diphenylcyclopropenone (DPC). The receptors originated from a man aged 35 to 55 with alopecia areata. Some clones in this sample may be carry-over from other donors' samples.

The chain recombines TRBV19 with TRBJ2-1; a possible D gene is TRBD1 (8 bases). The CDR3 extends over 15 amino acids. V lost 6 bases to trimming and J lost 6 bases, with 18 bases between them. CDR1 LNHDA and CDR2 SQIVND come from the germline V gene (reference sequence). In DNA form, the CDR3 reads TGTGCCAGTAGGATCAACAGGGGGGGGGTCAATGAGCAGTTCTTC. This encodes CASRINRGGVNEQFF. Supplemented by reference TRBV19 and TRBJ2-1, the full variable domain reads DGGITQSPKYLFRKEGQNVTLSCEQNLNHDAMYWYRQDPGQGLRLIYYSQIVNDFQKGDIAEGYSVSREKKESFPLTVTSAQKNPTAFYLCASRINRGGVNEQFFGPGTRLTVL.

The table lists this clonotype with a few counts. The CDR3 DNA follows: TGTGCCAGCAGACCCGGACTAGCGGGAGTGTCCGGTCGTAGCACAGATACGCAGTATTTT. Translation gives CASRPGLAGVSGRSTDTQYF. This chain links TRBV6-2 or TRBV6-3 with TRBJ2-3; TRBD2 matches 13 bases. V was pared by 6 bases and J by 0 bases, with 15 bases of the junction left unmatched. Germline assignment: CDR1 MNHEY and CDR2 SVGEGT. This CDR3 has 20 residues.

This clonotype was found many times. The chain couples TRBV7-2 to TRBJ2-3, with D tentatively TRBD2 (5 bases). Trimming shortened V by 0 bases and J by 14 bases, and 12 bases separated the two germline ends. Germline V gene data show CDR1 as SGHTA and CDR2 as FQGNSA. There are 12 residues in the CDR3. Written as DNA, the CDR3 is TGTGCCAGCAGCTTAGCCAGTAGGAGGCCGTATTTT. Its protein product is CASSLASRRPYF.

This clonotype was seen more than once but under ten times. The J gene is TRBJ1-1, the V gene TRBV2; TRBD1 is a possible D gene (6 bases). The CDR3 spans 12 residues. CDR1 is SNHLY, CDR2 FYNNEI, per germline. V dropped 8 bases and J dropped 1 base, with 8 bases sitting between them. CDR3 in DNA: TGTGCCAGCCGACAGGCGAACACTGAAGCTTTCTTT. It translates to CASRQANTEAFF.

This clonotype was detected only a few times. The chain uses TRBV7-8 and TRBJ2-7; 11 nucleotides align to TRBD2. This CDR3 region has 16 residues. Germline-derived CDR1 and CDR2 are SGHVS and FQNEAQ. Trimming at V came to 5 bases and at J to 0 bases, leaving 6 bases not matched to a gene. The CDR3 bases are TGTGCCAGCAGCCCGTCTAGCGGGAGGAACTCCTACGAGCAGTACGTC. Residues: CASSPSSGRNSYEQYV.

This clonotype appeared many times. This chain uses TRBV24-1 with TRBJ1-5; D ambiguous. CDR1 KGHDR and CDR2 SFDVKD come from the germline V gene. V shed 0 bases and J shed 4 bases, with 6 bases lying between them. The CDR3 length is 14 residues. The DNA for the CDR3 is TGTGCCACCAGTGATTTGTCACAGAATCAGCCCCAGCATTTT. Translated: CATSDLSQNQPQHF.

In its sample, this clonotype was seen a few times. The rearrangement links TRBV9 to TRBJ2-2, with D perhaps TRBD2 (5 bases). V lost 1 base and J lost 3, with 13 bases in between. The CDR3 covers 16 residues. CDR1 and CDR2 from the germline V gene are SGDLS and YYNGEE. CDR3 coding DNA: TGTGCCAGCAGCGTAAGCCTAGCTCTCGACACCGGGGAGCTGTTTTTT. Residues: CASSVSLALDTGELFF.

This clonotype came up a few times. The V gene is TRBV6-1, the J gene TRBJ2-7, with a tentative D call TRBD2 (6 bases). The ends were cut back, 5 bases at V and 2 bases at J, with 10 bases in the middle. Germline V lookup: CDR1 MNHNS, CDR2 SASEGT. The CDR3 extends over 13 amino acids. CDR3 residues: CASSTGLTYEQYV. Written as DNA, the CDR3 is TGTGCCAGCAGTACGGGACTCACCTACGAGCAGTACGTC.

In its sample, this clonotype was seen a few times. The chain carries TRBV2 and TRBJ1-5, with D unclear. Trimming took 6 bases from V and 0 from J, leaving 9 bases between them. This CDR3 is built from 14 residues. Germline V gene lookup returns CDR1 SNHLY and CDR2 FYNNEI. Written as DNA, the CDR3 is TGTGCCAGCAGGGGTGGTTATAGCAATCAGCCCCAGCATTTT. Translated, it gives CASRGGYSNQPQHF.

This clonotype was seen more than once but under ten times. V is TRBV4-1 and J is TRBJ2-1; TRBD2 agrees at 15 bases. This CDR3 has 18 amino acids. V lost 0 bases and J lost 7; bases outside the gene matches: 7. Germline CDR1 reads MGHRA; CDR2 reads YSYEKL. CDR3: CASSQDRSGTSGRNEQFF. As DNA, the CDR3 is TGCGCCAGCAGCCAAGACCGCTCCGGGACTAGCGGGAGGAATGAGCAGTTCTTC.

The gene calls are TRBV12-3 or TRBV12-4 and TRBJ2-1; TRBD2 matches 7 bases. Trimming at V came to 5 bases and at J to 0 bases, leaving 7 bases not matched to a gene. This CDR3 spans 16 amino acids. CDR3 sequence reads: CASSPSAGDSYNEQFF. The CDR3 region has the DNA TGTGCCAGCAGTCCGTCCGCGGGGGACTCCTACAATGAGCAGTTCTTC.

This clonotype was counted at least ten times. The genes are TRBV12-3 or TRBV12-4 and TRBJ1-5; D gene unclear. Trimming took off 6 bases at V and 5 bases at J, with 8 bases between the two ends. This CDR3 has 12 amino acids. The CDR3 loop is CASSSLDQPQHF. The CDR3 coding sequence is TGTGCCAGCAGCTCCCTTGATCAGCCCCAGCATTTT.

The chain couples TRBV10-3 to TRBJ2-7, with 10 bases matching TRBD2. The CDR3 totals 14 residues. The germline CDR1 and CDR2 sequences are ENHRY and SYGVKD. V was pared by 5 bases and J by 4 bases, with 5 bases of the junction left unmatched. DNA of the CDR3: TGTGCCATCAGTAACAGCGGGAGGGAATACGAGCAGTACGTC. Its protein product is CAISNSGREYEQYV.

Ten or more counts support this clonotype. The genes are TRBV7-2 and TRBJ1-6; D remains ambiguous. Trimming shortened V by 2 bases and J by 10 bases, and 9 bases separated the two germline ends. CDR3 length equals 13 residues. CDR1 is SGHTA and CDR2 is FQGNSA in the germline V gene. The CDR3, as DNA: TGTGCCAGCAGCTTACTGGGATCCTCACCCCTCCACTTT. It translates to CASSLLGSSPLHF.

The rearrangement joins TRBV6-5 to TRBJ2-3; D gene unclear. V was clipped by 8 bases and J by 3 bases, with 24 bases between them. From germline, CDR1 is MNHEY and CDR2 SVGAGI. The CDR3 length is 17 residues. DNA of the CDR3: TGTGCCAGCTCCGAAATAAGGTGGTCACCTCGGACAGATACGCAGTATTTT. It is translated as CASSEIRWSPRTDTQYF.

The sample holds a few counts of this clonotype. This rearrangement joins TRBV28 to TRBJ1-6; weak D call: TRBD1 (6 bases). Germline V gives CDR1 MDHEN, CDR2 SYDVKM. The V end lost 4 bases, the J end lost 6 bases, and 16 bases lay between the germline ends. This CDR3 has 16 amino acids. DNA for the CDR3: TGTGCCAGCAGTTCTGTTCCGGGACACTCTAATTCACCCCTCCACTTT. It translates to CASSSVPGHSNSPLHF.

For the CDR3, the DNA is TGTGCCAGCGGTCTCTTACAAGAGACCCAGTACTTC. This encodes CASGLLQETQYF. The gene calls are TRBV28 and TRBJ2-5, with unresolved D. The CDR3 has 12 amino acids. The V gene's germline CDR1 is MDHEN and CDR2 SYDVKM. V lost 8 bases, J lost 2 bases, and 9 bases lay in between.

The chain links TRBV5-1 to TRBJ2-4; no reliable D call. V was cut by 4 bases and J by 0 bases, with 11 bases left in between. CDR1 SGHRS and CDR2 YFSETQ come from the germline V gene. The length of the CDR3 is 15 residues. The CDR3 region has the DNA TGCGCCAGCAGCGAAGTTACCCTAGCCAAAAACATTCAGTACTTC. It is translated as CASSEVTLAKNIQYF.

The chain is built from TRBV5-1 and TRBJ1-1, with 7 bases matching TRBD1. With 6 bases clipped from V and 6 bases from J, the junction kept 11 bases outside the gene matches. Per germline, CDR1 SGHRS and CDR2 YFSETQ. This CDR3 region has 14 residues. CDR3 DNA sequence: TGCGCCAGCACCGAAGACGTACAGGGGCCTGAAGCTTTCTTT. Encoded protein: CASTEDVQGPEAFF.